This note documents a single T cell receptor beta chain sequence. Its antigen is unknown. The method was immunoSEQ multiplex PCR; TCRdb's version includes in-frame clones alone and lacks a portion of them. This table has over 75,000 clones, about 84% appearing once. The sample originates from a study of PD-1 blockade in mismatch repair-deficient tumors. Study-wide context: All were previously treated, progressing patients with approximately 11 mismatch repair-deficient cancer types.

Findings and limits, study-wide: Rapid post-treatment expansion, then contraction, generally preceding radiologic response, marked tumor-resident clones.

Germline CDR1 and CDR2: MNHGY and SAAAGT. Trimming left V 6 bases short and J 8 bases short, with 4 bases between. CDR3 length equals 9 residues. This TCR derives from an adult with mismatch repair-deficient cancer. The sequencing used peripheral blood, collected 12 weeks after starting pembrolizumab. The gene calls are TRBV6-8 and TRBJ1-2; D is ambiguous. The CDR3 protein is CASRFGYTF. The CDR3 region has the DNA TGTGCCAGCAGATTCGGCTACACCTTC.